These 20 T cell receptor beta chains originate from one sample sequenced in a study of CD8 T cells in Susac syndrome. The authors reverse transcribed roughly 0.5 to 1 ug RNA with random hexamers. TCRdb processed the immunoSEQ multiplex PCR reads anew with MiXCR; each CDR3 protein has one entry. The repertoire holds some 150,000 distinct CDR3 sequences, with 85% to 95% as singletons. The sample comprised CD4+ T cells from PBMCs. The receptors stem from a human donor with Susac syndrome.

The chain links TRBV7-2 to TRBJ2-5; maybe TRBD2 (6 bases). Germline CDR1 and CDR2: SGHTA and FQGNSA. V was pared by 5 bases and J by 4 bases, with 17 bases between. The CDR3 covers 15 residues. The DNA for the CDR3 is TGTGCCAGCAGCCTACGAGGGAGGTGGGGAGAGACCCAGTACTTC. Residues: CASSLRGRWGETQYF.

The CDR3 reads CASSIGTVNQPQHF. Here the CDR3 DNA reads TGTGCCTCTTCTATCGGGACGGTCAATCAGCCCCAGCATTTT. The chain is built from TRBV30 and TRBJ1-5, with D possibly matching TRBD1 (5 bases). The V gene lost 7 bases and the J gene lost 3 bases, with 16 bases spanning the gap. The CDR3 is made up of 14 amino acids. Germline assignment: CDR1 GTSNPN and CDR2 SVGIG (reference sequence). The full variable domain, with the rest looked up from reference TRBV30 and TRBJ1-5, is SQTIHQWPATLVQPVGSPLSLECTVEGTSNPNLYWYRQAAGRGLQLLFYSVGIGQISSEVPQNLSASRPQDRQFILSSKKLLLSDSGFYLCASSIGTVNQPQHFGDGTRLSIL.

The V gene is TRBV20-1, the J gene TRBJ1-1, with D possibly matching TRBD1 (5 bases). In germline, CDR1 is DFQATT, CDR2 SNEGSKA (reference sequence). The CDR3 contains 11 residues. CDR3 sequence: CSRTSNTEAFF. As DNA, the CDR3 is TGCTCCCGGACATCGAACACTGAAGCTTTCTTT.

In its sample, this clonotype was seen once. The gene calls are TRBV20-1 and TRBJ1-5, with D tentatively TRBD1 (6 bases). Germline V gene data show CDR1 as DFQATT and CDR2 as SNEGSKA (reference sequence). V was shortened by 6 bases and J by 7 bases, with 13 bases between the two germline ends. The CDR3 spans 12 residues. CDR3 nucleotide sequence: TGCAGTGCAAAGGACGGACAGCAGCCCCAGCATTTT. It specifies CSAKDGQQPQHF.

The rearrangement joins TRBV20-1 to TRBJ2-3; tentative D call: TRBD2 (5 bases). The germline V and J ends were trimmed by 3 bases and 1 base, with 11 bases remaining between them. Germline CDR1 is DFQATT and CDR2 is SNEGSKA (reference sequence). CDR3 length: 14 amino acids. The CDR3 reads CSASGGEGTDTQYF. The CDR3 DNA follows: TGCAGTGCTAGCGGAGGTGAAGGCACAGATACGCAGTATTTT.

The CDR3 region has the DNA TGCAGTGTTTCCAGTTCTGGGGACTACGAGCAGTACTTC. This encodes CSVSSSGDYEQYF. This chain joins TRBV20-1 and TRBJ2-7; D is unclear. Germline V gene sequence: CDR1 DFQATT, CDR2 SNEGSKA (reference sequence). The CDR3 consists of 13 residues. V lost 7 bases and J 3 bases, leaving 16 bases between the germline ends.

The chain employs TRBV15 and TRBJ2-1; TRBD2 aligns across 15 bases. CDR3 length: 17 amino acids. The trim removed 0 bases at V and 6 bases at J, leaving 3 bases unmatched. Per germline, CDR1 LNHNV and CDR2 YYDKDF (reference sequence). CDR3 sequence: CATSRERGLAGGNEQFF. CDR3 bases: TGTGCCACCAGCAGAGAAAGGGGACTAGCGGGGGGCAATGAGCAGTTCTTC.

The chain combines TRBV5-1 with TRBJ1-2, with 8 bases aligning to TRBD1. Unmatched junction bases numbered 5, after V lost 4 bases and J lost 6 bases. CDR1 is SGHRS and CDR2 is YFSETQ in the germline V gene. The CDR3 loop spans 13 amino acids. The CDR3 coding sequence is TGCGCCAGCAGCCCGGACAGGGCGGATGGCTACACCTTC. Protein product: CASSPDRADGYTF.

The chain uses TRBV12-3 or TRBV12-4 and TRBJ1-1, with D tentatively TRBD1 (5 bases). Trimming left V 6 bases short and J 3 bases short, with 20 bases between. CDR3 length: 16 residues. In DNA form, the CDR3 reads TGTGCCAGCAGCCCCAGACAGTCCGGGACGGACACTGAAGCTTTCTTT. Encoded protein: CASSPRQSGTDTEAFF.

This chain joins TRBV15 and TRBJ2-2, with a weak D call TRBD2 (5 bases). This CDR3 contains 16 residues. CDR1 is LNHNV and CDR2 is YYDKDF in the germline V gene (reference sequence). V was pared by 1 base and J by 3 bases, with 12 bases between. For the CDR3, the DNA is TGTGCCACCAGCAGAGTTCGGACTCCGGACACCGGGGAGCTGTTTTTT. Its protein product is CATSRVRTPDTGELFF. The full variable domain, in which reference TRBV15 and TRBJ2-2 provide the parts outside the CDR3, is DAMVIQNPRYQVTQFGKPVTLSCSQTLNHNVMYWYQQKSSQAPKLLFHYYDKDFNNEADTPDNFQSRRPNTSFCFLDIRSPGLGDTAMYLCATSRVRTPDTGELFFGEGSRLTVL.

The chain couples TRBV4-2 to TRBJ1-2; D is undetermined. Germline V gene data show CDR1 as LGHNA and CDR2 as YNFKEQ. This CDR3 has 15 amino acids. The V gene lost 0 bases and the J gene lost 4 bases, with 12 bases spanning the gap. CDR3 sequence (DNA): TGTGCCAGCAGCCAAGAGGTCCACGGTCCCTATGGCTACACCTTC. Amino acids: CASSQEVHGPYGYTF.

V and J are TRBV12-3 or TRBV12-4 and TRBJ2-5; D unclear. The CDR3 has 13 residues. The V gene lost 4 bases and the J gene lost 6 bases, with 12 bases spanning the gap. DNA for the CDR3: TGTGCCAGCAGTTCCAGTGGCCGTCAGACCCAGTACTTC. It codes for CASSSSGRQTQYF.

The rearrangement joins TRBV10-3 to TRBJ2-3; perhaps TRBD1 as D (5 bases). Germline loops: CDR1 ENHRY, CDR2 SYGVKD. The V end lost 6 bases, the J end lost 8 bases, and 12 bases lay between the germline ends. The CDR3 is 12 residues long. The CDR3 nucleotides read TGTGCCATCAGGGACACCACGGTTACGCAGTATTTT. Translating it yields CAIRDTTVTQYF.

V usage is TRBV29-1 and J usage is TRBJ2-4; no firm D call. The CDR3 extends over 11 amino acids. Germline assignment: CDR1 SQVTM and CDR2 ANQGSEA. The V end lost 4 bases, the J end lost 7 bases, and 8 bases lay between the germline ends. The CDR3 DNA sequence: TGCAGCGTTGCTGAGGTGAACATTCAGTACTTC. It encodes CSVAEVNIQYF.

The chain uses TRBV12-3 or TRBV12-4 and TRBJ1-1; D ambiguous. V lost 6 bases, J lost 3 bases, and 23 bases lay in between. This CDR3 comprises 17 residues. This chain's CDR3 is CASSSFGYRFMYTEAFF. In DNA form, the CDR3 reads TGTGCCAGCAGCTCTTTCGGGTACAGATTTATGTACACTGAAGCTTTCTTT.

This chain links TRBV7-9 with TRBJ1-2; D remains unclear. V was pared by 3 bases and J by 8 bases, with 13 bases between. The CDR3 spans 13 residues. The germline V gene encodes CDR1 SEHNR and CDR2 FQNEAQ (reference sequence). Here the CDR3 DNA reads TGTGCCAGCAGCTTCGACTTTCCGGGGGGCTACACCTTC. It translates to CASSFDFPGGYTF.

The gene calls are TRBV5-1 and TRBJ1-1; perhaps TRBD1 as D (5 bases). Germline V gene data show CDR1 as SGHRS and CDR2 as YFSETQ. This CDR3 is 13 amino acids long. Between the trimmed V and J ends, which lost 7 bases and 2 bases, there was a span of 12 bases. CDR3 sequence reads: CASGRQQNTEAFF. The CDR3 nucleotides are TGCGCCAGCGGCCGACAGCAAAACACTGAAGCTTTCTTT. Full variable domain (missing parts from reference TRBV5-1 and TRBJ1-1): KAGVTQTPRYLIKTRGQQVTLSCSPISGHRSVSWYQQTPGQGLQFLFEYFSETQRNKGNFPGRFSGRQFSNSRSEMNVSTLELGDSALYLCASGRQQNTEAFFGQGTRLTVV.

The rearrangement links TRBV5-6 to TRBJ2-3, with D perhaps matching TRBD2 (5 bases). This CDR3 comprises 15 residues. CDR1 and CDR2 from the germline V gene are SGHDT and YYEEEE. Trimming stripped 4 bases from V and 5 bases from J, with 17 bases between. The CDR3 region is CASSAAGLGGDTQYF. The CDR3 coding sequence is TGTGCCAGCAGCGCAGCCGGCCTAGGAGGAGATACGCAGTATTTT.

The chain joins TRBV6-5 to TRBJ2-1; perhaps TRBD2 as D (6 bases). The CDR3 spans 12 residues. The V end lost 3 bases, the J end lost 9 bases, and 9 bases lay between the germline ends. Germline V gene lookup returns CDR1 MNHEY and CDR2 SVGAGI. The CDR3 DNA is TGTGCCAGCAGTTATAGGGGAGGTGAGCAGTTCTTC. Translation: CASSYRGGEQFF.

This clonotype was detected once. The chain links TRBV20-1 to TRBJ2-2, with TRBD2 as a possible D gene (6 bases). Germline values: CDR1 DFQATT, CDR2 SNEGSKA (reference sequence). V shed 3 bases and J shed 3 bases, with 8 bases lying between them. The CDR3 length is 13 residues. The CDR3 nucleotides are TGCAGTGCTAGCGGGGGTTACACCGGGGAGCTGTTTTTT. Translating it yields CSASGGYTGELFF.